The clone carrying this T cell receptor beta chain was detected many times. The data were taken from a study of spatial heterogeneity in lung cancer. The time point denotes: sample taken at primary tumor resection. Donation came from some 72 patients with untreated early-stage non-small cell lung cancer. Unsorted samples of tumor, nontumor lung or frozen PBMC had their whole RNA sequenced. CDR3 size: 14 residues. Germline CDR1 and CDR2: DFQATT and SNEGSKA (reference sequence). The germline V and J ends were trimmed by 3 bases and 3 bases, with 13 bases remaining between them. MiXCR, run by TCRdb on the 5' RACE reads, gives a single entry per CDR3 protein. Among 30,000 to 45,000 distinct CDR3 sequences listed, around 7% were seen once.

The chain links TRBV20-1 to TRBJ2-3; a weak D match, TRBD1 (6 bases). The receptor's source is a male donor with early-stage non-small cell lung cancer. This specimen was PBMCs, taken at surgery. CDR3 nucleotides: TGCAGTGCTAGCGCCAGGGGTTCGACAGATACGCAGTATTTT. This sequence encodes CSASARGSTDTQYF.